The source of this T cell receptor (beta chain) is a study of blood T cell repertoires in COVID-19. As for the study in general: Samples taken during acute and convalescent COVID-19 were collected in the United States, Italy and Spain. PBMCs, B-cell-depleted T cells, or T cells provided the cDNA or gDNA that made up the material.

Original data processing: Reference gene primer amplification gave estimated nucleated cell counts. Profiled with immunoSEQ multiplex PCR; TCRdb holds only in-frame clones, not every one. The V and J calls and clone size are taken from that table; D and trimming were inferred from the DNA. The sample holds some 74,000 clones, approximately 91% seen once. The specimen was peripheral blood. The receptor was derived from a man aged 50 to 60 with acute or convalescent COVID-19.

CDR3 nucleotides: TGTGCCAGCAGCCTAGGACAGGGACGAAACACCATATATTTT. Amino acids: CASSLGQGRNTIYF. The chain links TRBV7-2 to TRBJ1-3; 8 bases agree with TRBD1. The V and J ends lost 5 bases and 5 bases, in that order; junction bases with no gene match: 5. This CDR3 spans 14 amino acids. Germline V lookup: CDR1 SGHTA, CDR2 FQGNSA.